One sample yielded the 20 T cell receptor beta chains listed below, sequenced in a study of CD8+ T cells in alopecia areata. TCR sequencing used cDNA made by reverse transcription of extracted RNA. The table came from immunoSEQ multiplex PCR; TCRdb's copy has only in-frame clones and leaves some out. The table has 100,000 to 150,000 clones, approximately 49% seen once. This specimen was CD8+ T cells sorted from blood, taken at week 0. Receptors originate from a human donor with alopecia areata.

In this sample, this clone turned up a few times. The rearrangement uses TRBV6-4 and TRBJ1-1; D is unclear. The CDR3 consists of 13 residues. Germline CDR1 MRHNA, CDR2 SNTAGT. V was shortened by 2 bases and J by 1 base, with 5 bases between the two germline ends. The CDR3 nucleotides read TGTGCCAGCAGTGACAAAGAGAACACTGAAGCTTTCTTT. Its protein is CASSDKENTEAFF.

The chain links TRBV6-1 to TRBJ2-7; D possibly corresponds to TRBD2 (6 bases). Trimming took off 5 bases at V and 0 bases at J, with 11 bases between the two ends. Germline loops: CDR1 MNHNS, CDR2 SASEGT. This CDR3 spans 14 amino acids. CDR3 sequence reads: CASSPRGASYEQYF. CDR3 nucleotide sequence: TGTGCCAGCAGTCCCCGCGGGGCCTCCTACGAGCAGTACTTC.

V usage is TRBV30 and J usage is TRBJ2-2; D ambiguous. Between the trimmed V and J ends, which lost 0 bases and 6 bases, there was a span of 8 bases. Germline V gene data show CDR1 as GTSNPN and CDR2 as SVGIG (reference sequence). The CDR3 extends over 13 amino acids. CDR3 residues: CAWSVTIPGELFF. The CDR3 region has the DNA TGTGCCTGGAGTGTAACGATTCCCGGGGAGCTGTTTTTT.

The V gene is TRBV6-5, the J gene TRBJ2-5; 7 bases fit TRBD2. Trimming at V came to 6 bases and at J to 5 bases, leaving 9 bases not matched to a gene. Germline-derived CDR1 and CDR2 are MNHEY and SVGAGI. The CDR3 is 14 amino acids. CDR3 nucleotide sequence: TGTGCCAGCAGGCCCAGAAGGGGAGGGGAGACCCAGTACTTC. Translated, it gives CASRPRRGGETQYF.

This clone has just a few counts. This chain uses TRBV30 with TRBJ2-2; 8 nucleotides match TRBD1. The junction had 8 bases not matched to a gene; V was cut back by 5 bases and J by 6 bases. Per the germline V gene, CDR1 is GTSNPN and CDR2 is SVGIG (reference sequence). The CDR3 is 14 residues long. CDR3 region: CAWARQGLAGELFF. CDR3 nucleotide sequence: TGTGCCTGGGCTAGACAGGGGCTTGCCGGGGAGCTGTTTTTT. The entire variable domain, with the rest obtained from reference TRBV30 and TRBJ2-2, is as follows: SQTIHQWPATLVQPVGSPLSLECTVEGTSNPNLYWYRQAAGRGLQLLFYSVGIGQISSEVPQNLSASRPQDRQFILSSKKLLLSDSGFYLCAWARQGLAGELFFGEGSRLTVL.

This clone has just one count. This chain connects TRBV7-6 to TRBJ2-3; no firm D call. Looked up from germline, CDR1 is SGHVS and CDR2 is FNYEAQ. V was trimmed by 1 base and J by 4 bases, leaving 6 bases between them. This CDR3 comprises 13 residues. DNA of the CDR3: TGTGCCAGCAGCTTAGTCCGAGCAGATACGCAGTATTTT. It encodes CASSLVRADTQYF.

This chain connects TRBV29-1 to TRBJ2-1; 15 nucleotides align to TRBD2. V dropped 5 bases and J dropped 4; count of bases not matched to a gene: 9. This CDR3 is 17 amino acids long. The germline CDR1 and CDR2 sequences are SQVTM and ANQGSEA. The CDR3 coding sequence is TGCAGCGTTTTCGGGACTAGCGGGGGGTCGGGATACAATGAGCAGTTCTTC. Its translation: CSVFGTSGGSGYNEQFF.

The chain recombines TRBV6-5 with TRBJ2-3; 7 nucleotides line up with TRBD2. The J segment lost 1 base and the V segment lost 3 bases, leaving 7 bases of the junction unmatched. The CDR3 runs to 16 residues. Germline V gene sequence: CDR1 MNHEY, CDR2 SVGAGI. In nucleotides, the CDR3 is TGTGCCAGCAGTTATACCCGAAGCGGGGGCACAGATACGCAGTATTTT. It codes for CASSYTRSGGTDTQYF.

This clone was recorded once. The chain uses TRBV4-2 and TRBJ2-3; 13 bases fit TRBD2. CDR1 is LGHNA and CDR2 is YNFKEQ in the germline V gene. With 1 base clipped from V and 5 bases from J, the junction kept 6 bases outside the gene matches. This CDR3 is 17 amino acids long. CDR3 nucleotides: TGTGCCAGCAGCCAAGCGCATCGGACTAGCGGGGGAGATACGCAGTATTTT. Translated: CASSQAHRTSGGDTQYF.

The chain couples TRBV30 to TRBJ2-7; 9 bases are shared with TRBD1. This CDR3 comprises 14 residues. V shed 5 bases and J 2 bases; nucleotides not matched to a gene: 7. CDR1 and CDR2 (germline): GTSNPN, SVGIG (reference sequence). The CDR3 sequence is CAWDTGGSTYEQYF. The CDR3 DNA is TGTGCCTGGGACACAGGGGGCTCGACCTACGAGCAGTACTTC.

This clone was counted a few times. V is TRBV6-6 and J is TRBJ2-2; 8 positions agree with TRBD1. Per germline, CDR1 MNHNY and CDR2 SVGAGI (reference sequence). The CDR3 length is 15 residues. After removal of 5 bases from V and 0 bases from J, the junction contained 2 bases not matched to a gene. The CDR3 nucleotides are TGTGCCAGCAGTCGGGACAGGCCGAACACCGGGGAGCTGTTTTTT. Translated: CASSRDRPNTGELFF.

The gene calls are TRBV13 and TRBJ2-7; possible D gene TRBD1, 5 bases. Trimming shortened V by 5 bases and J by 6 bases, and 11 bases separated the two germline ends. Per the germline V gene, CDR1 is PRHDT and CDR2 is FYEKMQ (reference sequence). CDR3 length equals 12 residues. The chain's CDR3 is CASSQGRLEQYF. CDR3 nucleotide sequence: TGTGCCAGCAGCCAGGGCCGACTCGAGCAGTACTTC.

CDR3 DNA: TGTGCCAGCAGCCAAGCCTTGAGTGAGGTACCCAGGGAGCTGTTTTTT. Encoded protein: CASSQALSEVPRELFF. V gene TRBV4-2 combines with J gene TRBJ2-2; D remains unclear. The CDR3 sequence is 16 residues long. Germline loops: CDR1 LGHNA, CDR2 YNFKEQ. Trimming stripped 1 base from V and 9 bases from J, with 18 bases between.

With respect to this clone: At one boundary the junction diverges from the germline segment, which might be a read error. This chain connects TRBV6-6 to TRBJ1-1; TRBD1 agrees at 7 bases. Germline-derived CDR1 and CDR2 are MNHNY and SVGAGI (reference sequence). The CDR3 runs 16 residues. CDR3: CATSFDRVMMNTEAFF. The CDR3 DNA follows: TGTGCCACCAGTTTTGACAGGGTTATGATGAACACTGAAGCTTTCTTT.

CDR3 coding DNA: TGTGCCACCAGCAGTACTAGCGGACGCACAGATACGCAGTATTTT. It is translated as CATSSTSGRTDTQYF. The chain couples TRBV15 to TRBJ2-3; 8 bases agree with TRBD2. V shed 3 bases and J 1 base; nucleotides not matched to a gene: 3. The CDR3 contains 15 residues. The germline CDR1 and CDR2 sequences are LNHNV and YYDKDF (reference sequence).

The rearrangement uses TRBV29-1 and TRBJ2-3, with unresolved D. There are 10 residues in the CDR3. The ends were cut back, 3 bases at V and 10 bases at J, with 8 bases in the middle. Per the germline V gene, CDR1 is SQVTM and CDR2 is ANQGSEA. The CDR3 DNA reads TGCAGCGTTGACCTTGAGGCGCAGTATTTT. It yields the protein CSVDLEAQYF.

The chain links TRBV14 to TRBJ2-1, with D perhaps TRBD2 (7 bases). V was pared by 4 bases and J by 10 bases, with 14 bases between. This CDR3 is 13 amino acids long. Germline V gene sequence: CDR1 SGHDN, CDR2 FVKESK. The CDR3 loop is CASSRMGGQEQFF. The CDR3 DNA follows: TGTGCCAGCAGCCGGATGGGGGGGCAAGAGCAGTTCTTC.

The rearrangement uses TRBV2 and TRBJ1-5, with a weak D call TRBD1 (5 bases). Germline lookup yields CDR1 SNHLY and CDR2 FYNNEI. The CDR3 is made up of 16 amino acids. Trimming took off 4 bases at V and 0 bases at J, with 13 bases between the two ends. As DNA, the CDR3 is TGTGCCAGCAGTGGGGACGGTACGTATAGCAATCAGCCCCAGCATTTT. Encoded protein: CASSGDGTYSNQPQHF.

This clone was seen just once. The V and J genes are TRBV27 and TRBJ1-5; D may be TRBD1 (5 bases). The CDR3 covers 14 residues. Germline V gene sequence: CDR1 MNHEY, CDR2 SMNVEV (reference sequence). The V end was cut by 5 bases, the J end by 4 bases, with 12 bases between. CDR3 sequence: CASSAVGGNQPQHF. In nucleotides, the CDR3 is TGTGCCAGCAGTGCCGTGGGGGGGAATCAGCCCCAGCATTTT.

The sample holds a few counts of this clone. The chain joins TRBV4-1 to TRBJ2-1; D gene uncertain. The V gene lost 5 bases and the J gene lost 5 bases, with 10 bases spanning the gap. The CDR3 is made up of 13 amino acids. Germline lookup yields CDR1 MGHRA and CDR2 YSYEKL. The CDR3 nucleotides read TGCGCCAGCAGCGAGCCATATGACAATGAGCAGTTCTTC. Translation gives CASSEPYDNEQFF.